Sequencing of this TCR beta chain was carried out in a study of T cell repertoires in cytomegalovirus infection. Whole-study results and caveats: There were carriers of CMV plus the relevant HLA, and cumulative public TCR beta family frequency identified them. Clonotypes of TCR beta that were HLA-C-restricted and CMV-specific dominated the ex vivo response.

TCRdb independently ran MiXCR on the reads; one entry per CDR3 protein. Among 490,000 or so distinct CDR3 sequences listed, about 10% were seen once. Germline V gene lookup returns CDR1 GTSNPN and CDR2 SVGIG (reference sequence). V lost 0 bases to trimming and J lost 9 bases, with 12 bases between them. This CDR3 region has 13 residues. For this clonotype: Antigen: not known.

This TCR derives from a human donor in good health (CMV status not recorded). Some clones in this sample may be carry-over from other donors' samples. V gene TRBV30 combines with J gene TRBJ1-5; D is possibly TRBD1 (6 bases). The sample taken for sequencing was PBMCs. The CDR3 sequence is CAWSVTGYRPQHF. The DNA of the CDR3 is TGTGCCTGGAGTGTAACAGGGTACAGGCCCCAGCATTTT.